This T cell receptor beta chain comes out of a study of lymphopenia after photon versus proton radiotherapy. Unmatched junction bases numbered 12, after V lost 4 bases and J lost 1 base. CDR3 length equals 18 residues. Germline values: CDR1 LNHDA, CDR2 SQIVND (reference sequence). The assay was immunoSEQ multiplex PCR, and TCRdb's table has in-frame clones only and misses some. Of 150,000 or so clones in the sample, about nine tenths were seen once. This TCR derives from a man aged 50 or older with gastric cancer. Sample: peripheral blood, taken from a patient treated with photon-based radiotherapy. This chain connects TRBV19 to TRBJ2-2, with TRBD1 matching 7 bases. The CDR3 DNA is TGTGCCAGTAGTAGCCCCACCGGACAGGTGATGAACACCGGGGAGCTGTTTTTT. Residues: CASSSPTGQVMNTGELFF.